This T cell receptor (beta chain) was observed in a study of blood T cell repertoires in COVID-19. Study-level background: Researchers got acute and convalescent COVID-19 samples from the United States, Italy and Spain. The cDNA or gDNA used as material had been derived from T cells, B-cell-depleted T cells, or PBMCs.

Authors' methods: Scientists estimated how many nucleated cells there were by amplifying reference gene primers. Method: immunoSEQ multiplex PCR; TCRdb's copy keeps in-frame clones and lacks some. Clone size and the V and J calls come from that table; the DNA yielded D and trimming. The sample holds about 160,000 clones, around 92% seen once. J was trimmed by 0 bases and V by 0 bases; bases with no gene match: 4. The CDR3 length is 18 residues. Germline CDR1 reads SGHRS; CDR2 reads YFSETQ. It was during active infection that Seattle patients were enrolled and then longitudinally followed. Sequencing was done on a sample of peripheral blood. The receptor was isolated from a man aged 25-45 years with COVID-19, enrolled during active disease. V and J are TRBV5-1 and TRBJ2-3, with TRBD2 identical over 13 bases. The CDR3 protein is CASSLGLAGGVSTDTQYF. The CDR3 DNA follows: TGCGCCAGCAGCTTGGGACTAGCGGGAGGAGTTAGCACAGATACGCAGTATTTT.